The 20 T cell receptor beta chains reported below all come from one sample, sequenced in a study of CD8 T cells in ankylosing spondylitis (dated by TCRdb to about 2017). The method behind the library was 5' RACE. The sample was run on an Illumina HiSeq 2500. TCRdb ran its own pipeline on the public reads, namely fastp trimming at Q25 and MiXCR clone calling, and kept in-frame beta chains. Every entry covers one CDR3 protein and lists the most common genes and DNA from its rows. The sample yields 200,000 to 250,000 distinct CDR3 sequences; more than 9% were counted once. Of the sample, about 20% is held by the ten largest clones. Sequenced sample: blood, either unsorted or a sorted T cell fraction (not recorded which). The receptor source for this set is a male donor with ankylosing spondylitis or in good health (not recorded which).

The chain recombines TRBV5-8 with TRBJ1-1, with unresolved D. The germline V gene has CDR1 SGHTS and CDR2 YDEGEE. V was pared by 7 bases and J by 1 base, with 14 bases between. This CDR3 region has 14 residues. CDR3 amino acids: CASFFGRTNTEAFF. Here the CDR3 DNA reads TGTGCCAGCTTTTTCGGCCGGACGAACACTGAAGCTTTCTTT.

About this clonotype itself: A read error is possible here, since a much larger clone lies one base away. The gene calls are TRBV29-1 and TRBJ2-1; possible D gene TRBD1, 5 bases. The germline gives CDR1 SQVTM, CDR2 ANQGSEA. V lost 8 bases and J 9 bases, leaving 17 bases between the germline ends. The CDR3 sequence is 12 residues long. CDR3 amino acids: CSSVSGCGEQFF. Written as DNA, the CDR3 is TGCAGCTCAGTCTCAGGGTGCGGTGAGCAGTTCTTC.

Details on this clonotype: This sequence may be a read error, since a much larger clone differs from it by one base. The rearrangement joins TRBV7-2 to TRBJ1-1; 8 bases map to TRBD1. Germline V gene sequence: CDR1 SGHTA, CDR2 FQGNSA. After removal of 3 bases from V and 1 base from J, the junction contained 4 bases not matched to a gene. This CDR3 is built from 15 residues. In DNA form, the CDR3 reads TGTGCCAGCAGCTTTGGCGGACAGGGGAACACTGAAGCTTTCTTT. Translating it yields CASSFGGQGNTEAFF.

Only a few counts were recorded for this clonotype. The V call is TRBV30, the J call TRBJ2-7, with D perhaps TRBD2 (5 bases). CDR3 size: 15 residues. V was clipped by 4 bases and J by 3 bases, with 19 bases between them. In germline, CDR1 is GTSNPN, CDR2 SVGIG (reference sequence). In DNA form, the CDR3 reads TGTGCCTGGAATAATCGCGGGCACAACGGCTACGAGCAGTACTTC. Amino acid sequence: CAWNNRGHNGYEQYF.

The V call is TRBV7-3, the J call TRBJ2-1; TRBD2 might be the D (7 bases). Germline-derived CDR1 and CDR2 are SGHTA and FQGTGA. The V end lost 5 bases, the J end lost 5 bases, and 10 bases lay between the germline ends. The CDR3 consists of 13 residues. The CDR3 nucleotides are TGTGCCAGCAGCGGGGGGGCAGACAATGAGCAGTTCTTC. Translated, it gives CASSGGADNEQFF. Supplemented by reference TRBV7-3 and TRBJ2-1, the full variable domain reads GAGVSQTPSNKVTEKGKYVELRCDPISGHTALYWYRQSLGQGPEFLIYFQGTGAADDSGLPNDRFFAVRPEGSVSTLKIQRTERGDSAVYLCASSGGADNEQFFGPGTRLTVL.

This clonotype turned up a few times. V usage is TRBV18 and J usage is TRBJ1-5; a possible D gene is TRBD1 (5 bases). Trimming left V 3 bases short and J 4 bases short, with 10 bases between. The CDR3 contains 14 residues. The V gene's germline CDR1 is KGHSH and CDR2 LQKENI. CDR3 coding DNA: TGTGCCAGCTCACCTAGCAGGGAAAATCAGCCCCAGCATTTT. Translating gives CASSPSRENQPQHF.

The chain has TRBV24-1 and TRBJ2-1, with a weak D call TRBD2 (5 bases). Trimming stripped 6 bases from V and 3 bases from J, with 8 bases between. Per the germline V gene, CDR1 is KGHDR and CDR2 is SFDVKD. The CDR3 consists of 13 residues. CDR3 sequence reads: CATSLGLYNEQFF. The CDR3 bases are TGTGCCACCAGTCTCGGACTCTACAATGAGCAGTTCTTC.

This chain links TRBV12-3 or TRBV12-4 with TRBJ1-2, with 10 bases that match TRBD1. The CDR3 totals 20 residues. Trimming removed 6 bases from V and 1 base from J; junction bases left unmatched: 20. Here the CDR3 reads CASSPGQGKRSSNRNYGYTF. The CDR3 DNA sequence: TGTGCCAGCAGCCCGGGACAGGGGAAGAGGAGTTCCAACCGTAACTATGGCTACACCTTC.

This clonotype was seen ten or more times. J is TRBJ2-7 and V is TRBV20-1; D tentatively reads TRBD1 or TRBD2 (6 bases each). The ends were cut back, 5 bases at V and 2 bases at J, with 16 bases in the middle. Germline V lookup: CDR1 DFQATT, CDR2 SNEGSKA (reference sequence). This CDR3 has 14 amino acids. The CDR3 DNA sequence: TGCAGTGCTGTCATTGACGGGGGCACCTACGAGCAGTACTTC. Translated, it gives CSAVIDGGTYEQYF.

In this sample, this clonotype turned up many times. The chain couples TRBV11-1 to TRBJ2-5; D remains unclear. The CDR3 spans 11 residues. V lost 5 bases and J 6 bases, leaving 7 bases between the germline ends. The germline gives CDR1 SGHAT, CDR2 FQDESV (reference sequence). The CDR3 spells CASSPDKTQYF. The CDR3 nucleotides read TGTGCCAGCAGCCCCGATAAGACCCAGTACTTC. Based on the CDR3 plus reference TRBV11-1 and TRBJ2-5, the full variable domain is EAEVAQSPRYKITEKSQAVAFWCDPISGHATLYWYRQILGQGPELLVQFQDESVVDDSQLPKDRFSAERLKGVDSTLKIQPAELGDSAMYLCASSPDKTQYFGPGTRLLVL.

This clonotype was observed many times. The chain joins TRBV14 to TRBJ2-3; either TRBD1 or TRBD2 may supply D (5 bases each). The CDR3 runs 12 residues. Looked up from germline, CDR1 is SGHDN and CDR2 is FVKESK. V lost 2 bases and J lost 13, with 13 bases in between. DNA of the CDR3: TGTGCCAGCAGCCAAATGGGGGTCTGGAAGTATTTT. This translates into CASSQMGVWKYF. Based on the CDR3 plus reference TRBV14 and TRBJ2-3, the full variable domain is EAGVTQFPSHSVIEKGQTVTLRCDPISGHDNLYWYRRVMGKEIKFLLHFVKESKQDESGMPNNRFLAERTGGTYSTLKVQPAELEDSGVYFCASSQMGVWKYFGPGTRLTVL.

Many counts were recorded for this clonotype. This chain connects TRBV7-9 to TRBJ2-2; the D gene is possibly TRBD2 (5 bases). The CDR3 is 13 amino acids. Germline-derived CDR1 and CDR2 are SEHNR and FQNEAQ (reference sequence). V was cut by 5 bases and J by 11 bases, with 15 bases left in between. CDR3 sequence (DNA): TGTGCCAGCAGCGCGGACTCGATAGGCGAGCTGTTTTTT. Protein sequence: CASSADSIGELFF.

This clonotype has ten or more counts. The CDR3 protein is CASSLAGWRETQYF. CDR3 nucleotide sequence: TGTGCCAGCAGTTTAGCGGGGTGGAGAGAGACCCAGTACTTC. The chain joins TRBV27 to TRBJ2-5; D may be TRBD2 (6 bases). The CDR3 loop spans 14 amino acids. Germline CDR1 and CDR2: MNHEY and SMNVEV (reference sequence). V lost 2 bases and J 4 bases, leaving 11 bases between the germline ends.

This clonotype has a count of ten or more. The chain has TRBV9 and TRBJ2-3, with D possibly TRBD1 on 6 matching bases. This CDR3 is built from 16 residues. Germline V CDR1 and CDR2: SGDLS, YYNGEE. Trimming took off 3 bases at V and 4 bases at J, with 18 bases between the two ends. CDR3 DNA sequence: TGTGCCAGCAGCGCGACTGGGCAGGGGAATGCAGATACGCAGTATTTT. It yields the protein CASSATGQGNADTQYF. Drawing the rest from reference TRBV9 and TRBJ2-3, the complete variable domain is DSGVTQTPKHLITATGQRVTLRCSPRSGDLSVYWYQQSLDQGLQFLIQYYNGEERAKGNILERFSAQQFPDLHSELNLSSLELGDSALYFCASSATGQGNADTQYFGPGTRLTVL.

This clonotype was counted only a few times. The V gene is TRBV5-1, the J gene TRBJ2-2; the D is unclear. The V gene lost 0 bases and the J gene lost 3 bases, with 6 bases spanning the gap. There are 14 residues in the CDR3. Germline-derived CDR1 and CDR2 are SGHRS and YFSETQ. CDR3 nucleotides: TGCGCCAGCAGCTTGGACGGCCACACCGGGGAGCTGTTTTTT. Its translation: CASSLDGHTGELFF.

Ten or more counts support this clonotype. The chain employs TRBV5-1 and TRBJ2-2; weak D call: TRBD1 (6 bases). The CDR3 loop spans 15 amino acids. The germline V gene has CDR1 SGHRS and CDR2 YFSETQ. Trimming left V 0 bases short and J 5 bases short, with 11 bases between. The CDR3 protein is CASSLAGAITGELFF. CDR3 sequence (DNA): TGCGCCAGCAGCTTGGCAGGGGCGATAACCGGGGAGCTGTTTTTT.

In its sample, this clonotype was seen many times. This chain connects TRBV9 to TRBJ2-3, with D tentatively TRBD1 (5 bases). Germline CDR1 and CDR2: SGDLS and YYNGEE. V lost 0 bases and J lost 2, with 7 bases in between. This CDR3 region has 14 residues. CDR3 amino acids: CASSVVGDTDTQYF. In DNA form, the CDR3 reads TGTGCCAGCAGCGTAGTAGGGGACACAGATACGCAGTATTTT.

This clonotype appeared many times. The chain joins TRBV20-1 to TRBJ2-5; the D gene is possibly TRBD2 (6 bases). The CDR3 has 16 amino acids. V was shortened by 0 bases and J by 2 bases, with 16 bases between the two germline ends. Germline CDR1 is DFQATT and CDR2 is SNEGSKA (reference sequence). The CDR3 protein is CSARDWRRGSQETQYF. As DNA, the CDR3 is TGCAGTGCTAGAGATTGGAGGCGGGGATCACAAGAGACCCAGTACTTC.

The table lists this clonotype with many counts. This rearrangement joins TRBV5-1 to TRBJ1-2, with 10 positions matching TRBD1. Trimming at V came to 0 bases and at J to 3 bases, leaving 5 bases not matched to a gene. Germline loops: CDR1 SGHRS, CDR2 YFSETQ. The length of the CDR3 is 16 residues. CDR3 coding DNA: TGCGCCAGCAGCTTGGCGACAGGGGGCGCAGACTATGGCTACACCTTC. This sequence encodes CASSLATGGADYGYTF.

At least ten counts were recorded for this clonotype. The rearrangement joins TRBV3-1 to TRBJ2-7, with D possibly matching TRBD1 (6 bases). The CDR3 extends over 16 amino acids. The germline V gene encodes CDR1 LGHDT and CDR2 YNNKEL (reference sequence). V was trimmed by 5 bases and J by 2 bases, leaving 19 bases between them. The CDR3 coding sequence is TGTGCCAGCAGCATGGCCAGCGTGGGGGCCCCCTACGAGCAGTACTTC. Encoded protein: CASSMASVGAPYEQYF.